This T cell receptor (beta chain) was captured in a study of beta chain features in type 1 diabetes. The germline V gene encodes CDR1 SGHTA and CDR2 FQGTGA. The germline V and J ends were trimmed by 2 bases and 1 base, with 12 bases remaining between them. CDR3 size: 15 residues. On this clone: Its antigen is still unknown.

Study-wide findings and caveats: In type 1 diabetes patients, VDJ junctions had fewer insertions; deletions at these junctions were more frequent.

Expressed TCRB transcripts were sequenced because the entire RNA isolate underwent reverse transcription. It was found that naive, central memory and regulatory T cell samples averaged around 3.6 million reads. Clones were sequenced by immunoSEQ multiplex PCR, and TCRdb holds only the in-frame ones, with some missing. The table lists 900,000 or so clones, 15% to 20% of them singletons. This TCR was recovered from a woman under 30 in good health. Input material: naive CD4+ T cells from blood. The V gene is TRBV7-3, the J gene TRBJ2-7; D may be TRBD1 or TRBD2 (6 bases each). CDR3 sequence: CASSLSGGGSYEQYF. CDR3 DNA sequence: TGTGCCAGCAGCTTATCCGGAGGGGGGTCCTACGAGCAGTACTTC.